Described below is a single T cell receptor beta chain sequence and its context. The specificity of this receptor is unknown. The input lacks base qualities; no much larger clone sits a single base away. At study entry, adolescents were screened for latent tuberculosis infection by tuberculin skin test and QuantiFERON-TB GOLD In-Tube IGRA. Immunosequencing of unsorted cryopreserved PBMC covered, on average, around 100,000 T cells per clinical donor. Eleven high schools in the Worcester region of the Western Cape, South Africa, served as enrollment sites for adolescents aged 12 to 18 years. Some ten M. tuberculosis-infected adolescents and some ten uninfected adolescents, matched for age and sex, were selected. PBMC from adolescents were isolated by density centrifugation from freshly drawn heparinized blood and then cryopreserved. From V the trimming removes 3 bases and from J it removes 5 bases, while the gene matches leave 11 bases of the junction unaccounted for. The CDR3 runs 17 amino acids, cysteine and phenylalanine included. Only the CDR3 region is kept as DNA, spanning 51 bases read in frame from base 1. CDR1 and CDR2 are read off the germline V gene as SNHLY and FYNNEI.

TCR libraries were generated with the immunoSEQ multiplex PCR assay, using TCR-beta and/or TCR-alpha/delta assays for each sample. The amplified TCR libraries were sequenced on the Illumina high-throughput platform. The published analysis was carried out like this. Clustering and dimensionality reduction were performed using pairwise TCRdist distances among GMM-specific receptors from ex vivo sorted or in vitro expanded T cells. Each clinical repertoire was assigned a mean NN-distance score, defined as the average TCRdist to the nearest 10% of tetramer-positive reference sequences. GEM TCR motif frequency was calculated as the fraction of unique TCRs that matched known GEM sequences by V/J usage and CDR3 length. Active tuberculosis was classified by linear discriminant analysis with leave-one-out cross-validation, implemented in scikit-learn. Imported from immuneACCESS, the table was reduced by TCRdb to in-frame sequences with V and J called. These copies leave out some clones; in studies compared against another copy, an unresolved V gene accounts for under half, and the cause of the remainder is not known. V and J calls and clone size follow that table, whereas D and trimming were derived from the DNA. Across this sample there are approximately 28,000 clones, with 85% to 95% seen only once. The top ten clonotypes cover around 4.6% of the sample.

This record comes from a study of T cells in tuberculosis (dated by TCRdb to 2016 to 2019). Some background on the complete study: The study combined CD1B tetramers and high-throughput TCR immunosequencing to characterize T cells specific for the mycobacterial lipid antigen glucose monomycolate (GMM). A South African clinical cohort compared IGRA-negative adolescents, IGRA-positive adolescents with latent tuberculosis and adults with active tuberculosis, ten per group.

Results and caveats for the whole study, not just this receptor: Clinical samples were selected based on which cryopreserved specimens were available, and the active tuberculosis cases were adults whereas the controls were adolescents. The smaller NN-distances in active tuberculosis patients were driven in part by shorter CDR3-alpha lengths, while the difference seen for TCR-beta was not statistically significant. Active tuberculosis TCR-alpha repertoires showed smaller mean NN-distances to GMM-specific TCRs than IGRA-negative controls, suggesting clonal expansion of these TCRs. An accuracy of 87% (AUROC about 0.9) was reached by a classifier using the diverse GMM-specific repertoire, compared with approximately 70% accuracy when GEM motif frequencies were used.

Here the chain combines TRBV2 and TRBJ2-3; a stretch of 10 junction bases matches TRBD2. This sequence was found in a donor between 10 and 35 years old with latent tuberculosis or without tuberculosis infection. Sample: PBMCs. The CDR3: CASSDPWSGGAGDTQYF. The DNA sequence reads TGTGCCAGCAGTGACCCCTGGAGCGGGGGGGCTGGAGATACGCAGTATTTT. The full variable domain, with segments outside the CDR3 supplied by the reference TRBV2 and TRBJ2-3 proteins, appears as EPEVTQTPSHQVTQMGQEVILRCVPISNHLYFYWYRQILGQKVEFLVSFYNNEISEKSEIFDDQFSVERPDGSNFTLKIRSTKLEDSAMYFCASSDPWSGGAGDTQYFGPGTRLTVL.